This T cell receptor beta chain came from a study of T cells in Graves' hyperthyroidism and ophthalmopathy. Study at large: Peripheral blood was taken when the disease was first diagnosed, before any treatment began.

V was clipped by 5 bases and J by 5 bases; unmatched bases: 5. The germline V gene has CDR1 MNHNS and CDR2 SASEGT. CDR3 length: 14 amino acids. This clonotype came up many times. Amplified regions were TCR beta CDR3 sequences from RNA transcripts. First-round RT-PCR targeting the TCR CDR3 was performed with the HTBI primer set. MiXCR was run by TCRdb on the multiplex PCR reads, yielding one entry per CDR3 protein. Found here are about 560,000 distinct CDR3 sequences, roughly 17% of them singletons; the top ten hold around a sixth. The study left out patients who had uncontrolled infection, other autoimmune disease, pregnancy or lactation. PBMCs stemmed from around 10 ml fresh peripheral blood.

This clonotype was obtained from a woman in her late teens or twenties with Graves' hyperthyroidism. The chain is built from TRBV6-1 and TRBJ2-1; 8 bases map to TRBD1. Sequenced: blood. The CDR3 loop is CASSWTGQNNEQFF. The DNA of the CDR3 is TGTGCCAGCAGTTGGACAGGGCAGAACAATGAGCAGTTCTTC.